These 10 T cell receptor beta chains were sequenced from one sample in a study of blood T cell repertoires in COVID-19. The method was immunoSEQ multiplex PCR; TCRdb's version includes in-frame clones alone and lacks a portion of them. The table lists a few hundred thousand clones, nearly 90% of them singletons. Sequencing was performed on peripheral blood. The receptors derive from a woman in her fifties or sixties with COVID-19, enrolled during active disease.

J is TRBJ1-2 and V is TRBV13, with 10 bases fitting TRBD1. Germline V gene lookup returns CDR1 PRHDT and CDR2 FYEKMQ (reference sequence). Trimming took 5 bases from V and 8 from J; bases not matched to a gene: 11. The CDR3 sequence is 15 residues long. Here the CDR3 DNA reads TGTGCCAGCAGCCAAGGGGACAGGGGTCTATGGGGCTACACCTTC. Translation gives CASSQGDRGLWGYTF.

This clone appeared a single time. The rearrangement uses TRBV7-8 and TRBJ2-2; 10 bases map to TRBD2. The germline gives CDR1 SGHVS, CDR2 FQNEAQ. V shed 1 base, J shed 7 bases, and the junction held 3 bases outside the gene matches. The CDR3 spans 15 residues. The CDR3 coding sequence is TGTGCCAGCAGCTTAGGCAGCGGGGGGGACGGGGAGCTGTTTTTT. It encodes CASSLGSGGDGELFF.

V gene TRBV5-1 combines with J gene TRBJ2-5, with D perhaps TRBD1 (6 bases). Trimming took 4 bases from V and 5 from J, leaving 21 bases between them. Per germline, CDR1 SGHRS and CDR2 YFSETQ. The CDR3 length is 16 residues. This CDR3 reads CASSHPKSQGLETQYF. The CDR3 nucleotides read TGCGCCAGCAGCCACCCTAAATCACAGGGTTTGGAGACCCAGTACTTC.

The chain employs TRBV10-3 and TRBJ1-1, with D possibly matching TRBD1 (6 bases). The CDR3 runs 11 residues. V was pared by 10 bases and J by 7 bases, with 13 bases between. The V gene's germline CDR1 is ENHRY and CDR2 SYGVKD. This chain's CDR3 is CATRAGVEAFF. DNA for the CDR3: TGTGCCACCAGAGCAGGGGTTGAAGCTTTCTTT.

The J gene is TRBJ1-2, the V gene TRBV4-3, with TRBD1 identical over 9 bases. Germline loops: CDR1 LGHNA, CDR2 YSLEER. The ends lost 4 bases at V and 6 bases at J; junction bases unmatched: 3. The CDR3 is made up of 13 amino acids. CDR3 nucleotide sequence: TGCGCCAGCAGCCGTGGGACAGGGCATGGCTACACCTTC. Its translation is CASSRGTGHGYTF.

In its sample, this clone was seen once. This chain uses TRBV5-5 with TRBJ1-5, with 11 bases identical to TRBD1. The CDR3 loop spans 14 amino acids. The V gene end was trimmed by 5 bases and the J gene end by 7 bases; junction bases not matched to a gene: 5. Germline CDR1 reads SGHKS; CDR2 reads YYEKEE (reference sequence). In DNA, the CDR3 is TGTGCCAGCAGTTCTGGACAGGGGGCGCAGCCCCAGCATTTT. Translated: CASSSGQGAQPQHF. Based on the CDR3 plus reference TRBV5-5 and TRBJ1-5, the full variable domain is DAGVTQSPTHLIKTRGQQVTLRCSPISGHKSVSWYQQVLGQGPQFIFQYYEKEERGRGNFPDRFSARQFPNYSSELNVNALLLGDSALYLCASSSGQGAQPQHFGDGTRLSIL.

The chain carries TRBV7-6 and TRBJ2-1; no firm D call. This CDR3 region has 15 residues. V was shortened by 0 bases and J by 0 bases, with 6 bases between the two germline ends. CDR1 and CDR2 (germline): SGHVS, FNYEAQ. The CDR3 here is CASSLAAGSYNEQFF. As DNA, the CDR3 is TGTGCCAGCAGCTTAGCGGCTGGCTCCTACAATGAGCAGTTCTTC.

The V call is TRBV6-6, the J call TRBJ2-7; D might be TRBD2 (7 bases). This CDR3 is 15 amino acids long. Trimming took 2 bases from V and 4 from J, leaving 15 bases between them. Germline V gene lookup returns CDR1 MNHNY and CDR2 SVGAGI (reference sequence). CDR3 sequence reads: CASSYGGGPYYEQYF. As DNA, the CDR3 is TGTGCCAGCAGTTACGGGGGGGGGCCCTATTACGAGCAGTACTTC.

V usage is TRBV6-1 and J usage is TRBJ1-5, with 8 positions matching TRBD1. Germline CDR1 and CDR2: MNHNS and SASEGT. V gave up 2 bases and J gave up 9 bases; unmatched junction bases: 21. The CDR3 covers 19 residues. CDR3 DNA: TGTGCCAGCAGTGAAAGTAGTAGTCCGACAGGGGCCCTAATCTGGCCCCAGCATTTT. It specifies CASSESSSPTGALIWPQHF.

CDR3: CASSRQGEAFF. As DNA, the CDR3 is TGTGCCAGCAGTAGACAGGGAGAAGCTTTCTTT. The chain links TRBV6-5 to TRBJ1-1, with 7 bases that match TRBD1. This CDR3 has 11 amino acids. The ends lost 5 bases at V and 8 bases at J; junction bases unmatched: 2. The germline V gene has CDR1 MNHEY and CDR2 SVGAGI.